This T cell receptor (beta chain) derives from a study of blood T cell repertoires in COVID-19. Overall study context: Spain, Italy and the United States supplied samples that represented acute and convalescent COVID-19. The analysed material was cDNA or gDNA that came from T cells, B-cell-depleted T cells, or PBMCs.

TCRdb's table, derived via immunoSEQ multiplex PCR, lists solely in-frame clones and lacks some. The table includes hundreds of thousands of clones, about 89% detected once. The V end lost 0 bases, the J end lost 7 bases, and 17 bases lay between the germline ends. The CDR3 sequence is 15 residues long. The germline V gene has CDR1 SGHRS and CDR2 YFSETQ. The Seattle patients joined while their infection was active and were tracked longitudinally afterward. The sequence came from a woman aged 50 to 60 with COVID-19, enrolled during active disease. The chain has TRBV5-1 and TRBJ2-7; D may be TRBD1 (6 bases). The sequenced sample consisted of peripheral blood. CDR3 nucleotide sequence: TGCGCCAGCAGCTTGGCCATAAAGGGCCAGGGGGAGCAGTACTTC. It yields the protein CASSLAIKGQGEQYF.